One sample yielded the 6 T cell receptor beta chains listed below, sequenced in a study of T cell changes during pregnancy in multiple sclerosis. Assay: immunoSEQ multiplex PCR; the TCRdb copy retains only in-frame clones and omits some. The sample includes about 18,000 clones, 88% of them seen just once. Sequencing used CD4+ T cells from peripheral blood mononuclear cells, obtained in the first trimester of pregnancy. These receptors were obtained from a female donor in good health, enrolled as a control in a pregnancy study.

This clone is a singleton in its sample. This chain joins TRBV7-2 and TRBJ2-7; tentatively, D is TRBD2 (5 bases). The CDR3 sequence is 15 residues long. Per the germline V gene, CDR1 is SGHTA and CDR2 is FQGNSA. V gave up 6 bases and J gave up 3 bases, with 18 bases separating them. CDR3 in DNA: TGTGCCAGCAGTCCCGACCTAGCCCGGGGCTACGAGCAGTACTTC. It yields the protein CASSPDLARGYEQYF.

CDR3 residues: CASSSQETQYF. As DNA, the CDR3 is TGCGCCAGCAGCTCTCAAGAGACCCAGTACTTC. V is TRBV5-1 and J is TRBJ2-5; D ambiguous. The CDR3 spans 11 residues. Trimming removed 3 bases at V and 2 bases at J, with 2 bases between. The germline gives CDR1 SGHRS, CDR2 YFSETQ.

The chain employs TRBV29-1 and TRBJ2-7; D ambiguous. Germline lookup yields CDR1 SQVTM and CDR2 ANQGSEA. CDR3 length: 15 residues. Trimming removed 3 bases at V and 0 bases at J, with 15 bases between. CDR3 DNA: TGCAGCGTTGAGGGCACAGTTTTGGGCTCCTACGAGCAGTACTTC. Translation gives CSVEGTVLGSYEQYF.

This rearrangement joins TRBV9 to TRBJ2-1; 8 bases fit TRBD2. The CDR3 runs 15 residues. The trim removed 3 bases at V and 0 bases at J, leaving 2 bases unmatched. Germline V gene sequence: CDR1 SGDLS, CDR2 YYNGEE. CDR3 DNA: TGTGCCAGCAGCGGCGGGACTAGCTCCTACAATGAGCAGTTCTTC. This encodes CASSGGTSSYNEQFF.

To note about this clone: Other DNA sequences in this sample translate to the same CDR3. The rearrangement uses TRBV6-5 and TRBJ1-3, with D maybe TRBD1 (5 bases). V lost 8 bases to trimming and J lost 0 bases, with 11 bases between them. This CDR3 region has 14 residues. Germline CDR1 reads MNHEY; CDR2 reads SVGAGI. The chain's CDR3 is CASGLTVSGNTIYF. CDR3 nucleotide sequence: TGTGCCAGCGGTTTGACAGTCTCTGGAAACACCATATATTTT.

The V call is TRBV5-1, the J call TRBJ2-1; 13 bases agree with TRBD2. J lost 6 bases, V lost 4 bases, and 4 bases had no gene match. CDR3 length: 15 residues. CDR1 SGHRS and CDR2 YFSETQ come from the germline V gene. The CDR3: CASSPGLAGANEQFF. DNA for the CDR3: TGCGCCAGCAGCCCTGGACTAGCGGGGGCCAATGAGCAGTTCTTC.